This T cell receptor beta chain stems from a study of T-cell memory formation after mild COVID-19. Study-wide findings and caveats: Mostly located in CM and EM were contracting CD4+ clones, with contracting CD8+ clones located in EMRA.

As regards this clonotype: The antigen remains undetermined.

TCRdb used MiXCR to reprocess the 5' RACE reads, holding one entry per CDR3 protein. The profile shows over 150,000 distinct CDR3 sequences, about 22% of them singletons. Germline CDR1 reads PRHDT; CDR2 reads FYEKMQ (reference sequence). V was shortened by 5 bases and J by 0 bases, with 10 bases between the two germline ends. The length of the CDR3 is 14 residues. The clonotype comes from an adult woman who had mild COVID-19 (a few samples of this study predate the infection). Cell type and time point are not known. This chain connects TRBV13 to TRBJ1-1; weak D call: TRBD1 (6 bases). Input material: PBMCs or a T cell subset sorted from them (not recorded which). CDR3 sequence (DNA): TGTGCCAGCAGCGACAGGACAGTGAACACTGAAGCTTTCTTT. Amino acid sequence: CASSDRTVNTEAFF.